What follows are 19 T cell receptor beta chains derived from one specimen sequenced in a study of cytomegalovirus exposure and HLA in healthy donors. 60 Vbeta and 13 Jbeta primers were used in PCR. The repertoire was sequenced with immunoSEQ multiplex PCR; TCRdb's copy has only in-frame clones and lacks some. The sample records under 200,000 clones, about 86% being singletons. The source material was PBMCs. The source is a man between 35 and 55 years old in good health and CMV-seropositive.

The V gene is TRBV5-1, the J gene TRBJ1-3; no clear D. CDR3 size: 14 residues. Between the trimmed V and J ends, which lost 3 bases and 3 bases, there was a span of 10 bases. In germline, CDR1 is SGHRS, CDR2 YFSETQ. In DNA form, the CDR3 reads TGCGCCAGCAGCTGGGCAGAAGGTGGAAACACCATATATTTT. Its protein product is CASSWAEGGNTIYF. The full variable domain, completed using reference TRBV5-1 and TRBJ1-3, is KAGVTQTPRYLIKTRGQQVTLSCSPISGHRSVSWYQQTPGQGLQFLFEYFSETQRNKGNFPGRFSGRQFSNSRSEMNVSTLELGDSALYLCASSWAEGGNTIYFGEGSWLTVV.

This clone was seen only once. The J gene is TRBJ2-3, the V gene TRBV6-4; tentative D call: TRBD1 (6 bases). This CDR3 contains 14 residues. Germline V lookup: CDR1 MRHNA, CDR2 SNTAGT. The germline V and J ends were trimmed by 3 bases and 2 bases, with 9 bases remaining between them. CDR3 sequence: CASSEGDNTDTQYF. The CDR3 nucleotides read TGTGCCAGCAGTGAAGGGGACAACACAGATACGCAGTATTTT.

This chain links TRBV5-5 with TRBJ2-7; 11 nucleotides match TRBD2. The CDR3 length is 16 residues. From germline, CDR1 is SGHKS and CDR2 YYEKEE (reference sequence). Unmatched junction bases numbered 9, after V lost 4 bases and J lost 3 bases. CDR3 loop: CASSTGSSGRLYEQYF. CDR3 nucleotides: TGTGCCAGCAGCACAGGATCTAGCGGGAGGCTCTACGAGCAGTACTTC. Combining the CDR3 with reference TRBV5-5 and TRBJ2-7 gives the whole variable domain DAGVTQSPTHLIKTRGQQVTLRCSPISGHKSVSWYQQVLGQGPQFIFQYYEKEERGRGNFPDRFSARQFPNYSSELNVNALLLGDSALYLCASSTGSSGRLYEQYFGPGTRLTVT.

The chain has TRBV6-6 and TRBJ2-1; 11 nucleotides align to TRBD2. V shed 2 bases and J 5 bases; nucleotides not matched to a gene: 2. Germline CDR1 is MNHNY and CDR2 is SVGAGI (reference sequence). CDR3 length: 15 amino acids. The CDR3 region is CASSYRLAGNNEQFF. CDR3 in DNA: TGTGCCAGCAGTTACCGACTAGCGGGAAACAATGAGCAGTTCTTC.

This clone was seen a handful of times. The V gene is TRBV28, the J gene TRBJ2-7; D ambiguous. Germline CDR1 is MDHEN and CDR2 is SYDVKM. Trimming left V 5 bases short and J 6 bases short, with 8 bases between. This CDR3 has 11 amino acids. The CDR3 is CASSISLEQYF. CDR3 coding DNA: TGTGCCAGCAGTATTTCACTCGAGCAGTACTTC.

Points on this clone: Mismatch with germline at one junction end may stem from a read error. The chain recombines TRBV5-4 with TRBJ2-4; 10 bases agree with TRBD2. CDR1 is SGHNT and CDR2 is YYREEE in the germline V gene (reference sequence). This CDR3 comprises 17 residues. As DNA, the CDR3 is TGTGCCAGCAGCTTGGGGAGTCCTAGCGGGAGTGTGAACAGTCAGTACTTC. Translating gives CASSLGSPSGSVNSQYF.

This clone was recorded a few times. The V and J genes are TRBV19 and TRBJ1-2, with D maybe TRBD1 (6 bases). The CDR3 is made up of 14 amino acids. V was pared by 5 bases and J by 4 bases, with 14 bases between. Germline lookup yields CDR1 LNHDA and CDR2 SQIVND (reference sequence). The CDR3 sequence: CASSHSGQPYGYTF. The CDR3 DNA reads TGTGCCAGTAGTCATTCGGGACAACCCTATGGCTACACCTTC.

This clone was seen once. The chain couples TRBV10-3 to TRBJ2-7; possible D gene TRBD1, 6 bases. Germline CDR1 and CDR2: ENHRY and SYGVKD. This CDR3 has 14 amino acids. Trimming took off 4 bases at V and 2 bases at J, with 12 bases between the two ends. In DNA form, the CDR3 reads TGTGCCATCAGTGGAACAGGGTCAACCTACGAGCAGTACTTC. This encodes CAISGTGSTYEQYF.

The gene calls are TRBV18 and TRBJ1-3; a weak D match, TRBD1 (6 bases). In germline, CDR1 is KGHSH, CDR2 LQKENI. The ends were cut back, 6 bases at V and 3 bases at J, with 15 bases in the middle. The CDR3 covers 15 residues. CDR3 loop: CASSNTPGVGNTIYF. In nucleotides, the CDR3 is TGTGCCAGCTCGAACACACCAGGGGTTGGAAACACCATATATTTT.

This clone was found once. The same CDR3 can be traced to other DNA sequences in this sample. This chain joins TRBV6-5 and TRBJ1-2; TRBD1 might be the D (5 bases). This CDR3 is built from 14 residues. V was pared by 6 bases and J by 4 bases, with 15 bases between. The germline V gene encodes CDR1 MNHEY and CDR2 SVGAGI. In nucleotides, the CDR3 is TGTGCCAGCAGGGATGCTGCCGGGGGCTATGGCTACACCTTC. The encoded protein is CASRDAAGGYGYTF.

The rearrangement joins TRBV19 to TRBJ1-4, with 8 bases fitting TRBD1. Germline trimming cut 3 bases from V and 2 bases from J; bases unmatched to any gene: 5. The CDR3 spans 16 residues. From germline, CDR1 is LNHDA and CDR2 SQIVND (reference sequence). CDR3 bases: TGTGCCAGTAGTATCGGACAGGGAGGGACTAATGAAAAACTGTTTTTT. The encoded protein is CASSIGQGGTNEKLFF.

For the CDR3, the DNA is TGTGCCAGCACCGGCGCGACTTATAGCAATCAGCCCCAGCATTTT. As protein: CASTGATYSNQPQHF. The gene calls are TRBV2 and TRBJ1-5, with D uncertain. The CDR3 length is 15 residues. From germline, CDR1 is SNHLY and CDR2 FYNNEI. Trimming removed 7 bases at V and 0 bases at J, with 13 bases between.

Only a few counts were recorded for this clone. The J gene is TRBJ2-5, the V gene TRBV12-5; D may be TRBD2 (6 bases). The V end lost 5 bases, the J end lost 2 bases, and 9 bases lay between the germline ends. Per the germline V gene, CDR1 is LGHNT and CDR2 is FRNRAP. The CDR3 loop spans 13 amino acids. The CDR3 protein is CASGPSGQETQYF. The CDR3 DNA sequence: TGTGCTAGTGGTCCCAGCGGGCAAGAGACCCAGTACTTC.

This chain links TRBV28 with TRBJ1-1; weak D call: TRBD1 (6 bases). The CDR3 length is 15 residues. Per the germline V gene, CDR1 is MDHEN and CDR2 is SYDVKM. V was clipped by 6 bases and J by 2 bases, with 16 bases between them. The CDR3 protein is CASSDTGTLNTEAFF. CDR3 nucleotide sequence: TGTGCCAGCAGCGACACCGGGACACTAAACACTGAAGCTTTCTTT.

This chain connects TRBV2 to TRBJ1-1, with D uncertain. V lost 8 bases and J 1 base, leaving 5 bases between the germline ends. Per the germline V gene, CDR1 is SNHLY and CDR2 is FYNNEI. The CDR3 loop spans 11 amino acids. This CDR3 reads CASQENTEAFF. The DNA for the CDR3 is TGTGCCAGCCAGGAGAACACTGAAGCTTTCTTT.

As to this clone: Different DNA sequences within this sample yield the same CDR3. The chain couples TRBV7-3 to TRBJ2-2, with D possibly TRBD2 on 6 matching bases. CDR1 and CDR2 from the germline V gene are SGHTA and FQGTGA. V was clipped by 4 bases and J by 11 bases, with 20 bases between them. This CDR3 has 15 amino acids. For the CDR3, the DNA is TGTGCCAGCAGCTCCGATCCGGGACTGGGTAAAGAGCTGTTTTTT. Encoded protein: CASSSDPGLGKELFF.

In DNA form, the CDR3 reads TGTGCCAGCAGTTTCCGCGGGACAGGGTCAGCCTACGAGCAGTACTTC. Its protein is CASSFRGTGSAYEQYF. The V call is TRBV28, the J call TRBJ2-7; 9 bases fit TRBD1. This CDR3 has 16 amino acids. Germline V gives CDR1 MDHEN, CDR2 SYDVKM. V dropped 3 bases and J dropped 2; count of bases not matched to a gene: 8.

CDR3 protein: CASNSGRARQTNEQFF. Written as DNA, the CDR3 is TGTGCCAGCAATAGCGGGAGGGCCAGACAGACGAATGAGCAGTTCTTC. The chain has TRBV6-4 and TRBJ2-1; 11 bases agree with TRBD2. The V and J ends lost 7 bases and 7 bases, in that order; junction bases with no gene match: 12. The CDR3 covers 16 residues. Germline CDR1 reads MRHNA; CDR2 reads SNTAGT.

Comments on this clone: The same CDR3 is also encoded by other DNA sequences in this sample. The chain's CDR3 is CASSVDRNYGYTF. For the CDR3, the DNA is TGTGCCAGCAGCGTAGACAGGAACTATGGCTACACCTTC. The chain employs TRBV9 and TRBJ1-2; the D gene is possibly TRBD1 (5 bases). Germline-derived CDR1 and CDR2 are SGDLS and YYNGEE. V was pared by 0 bases and J by 2 bases, with 5 bases between. The CDR3 loop spans 13 amino acids.